This TCR beta chain was captured by sequencing in a study of blood T cell repertoires in COVID-19. In the study overall: T cells, B-cell-depleted T cells, or PBMCs provided the cDNA or gDNA that served as material.

V dropped 2 bases and J dropped 2 bases, with 10 bases sitting between them. Germline CDR1 reads SGHTA; CDR2 reads FQGTGA. This CDR3 is built from 14 residues. Authors' analysis steps: For nucleated cells, counts were estimated from reference gene primer amplification. Libraries were prepared by immunoSEQ multiplex PCR; TCRdb keeps only in-frame clonotypes and omits some of them. V, J and clone size were drawn from that table, and D and trimming were deduced from the DNA. The repertoire holds about 14,000 clones, with roughly 85% as singletons. This receptor was taken from a human donor with active COVID-19. The donor label of this sample is uncertain. The chain has TRBV7-3 and TRBJ2-7, with D tentatively TRBD2 (5 bases). Source material: peripheral blood. The CDR3 coding sequence is TGTGCCAGCAGCTTACTCGCGGGCCCCTACGAGCAGTACTTC. Its translation is CASSLLAGPYEQYF. The variable domain in full, with the rest retrieved from reference TRBV7-3 and TRBJ2-7, is GAGVSQTPSNKVTEKGKYVELRCDPISGHTALYWYRQSLGQGPEFLIYFQGTGAADDSGLPNDRFFAVRPEGSVSTLKIQRTERGDSAVYLCASSLLAGPYEQYFGPGTRLTVT.